The TCR beta chain under discussion was sequenced for a study of T cells expressing NK-cell markers. On the study more broadly: HCMV seropositivity characterized most of the eight sequenced donors, and seronegativity one. General study findings and limits: The dominant NKG2C+ clonotypes represented about 1.0-7.5% of CD8+ T cells in about six donors.

The CDR3 spans 13 residues. TCRdb re-called the 5' RACE reads and catalogs CDR3 proteins one per entry, DNA excluded. Seen in this sample are about 150,000 distinct CDR3 sequences; the ten most common clones hold around a third. Concerning this clonotype: The antigen is undetermined.

Specimen: blood T cells: a sorted CD56 or NKG2C T cell subset, CD4+ or CD8+ T cells, or bulk PBMC T cells (not recorded which). V and J are TRBV12-3 or TRBV12-4 and TRBJ1-2; TCRdb indicates TRBD1, and absent DNA this call remains unverified. The TCR comes from a woman between 50 and 59 years old in good health. Here the CDR3 reads CASRPGTGNGYTF.